These T cell receptor beta chains were read from a single sample in a study of cytomegalovirus exposure and HLA in healthy donors. The protocol was immunoSEQ multiplex PCR, while the TCRdb copy is restricted to in-frame clones and leaves out a portion. There are 150,000 to 200,000 clones in the sample; around 77% occur only once, and 1.5% to 2% lies in the top ten. Sequencing was carried out using PBMCs. These receptors were taken from a woman aged 30 to 39 in good health and CMV-seronegative. Each CDR3 is given with its conserved first and last residue. Each record gives: CDR3 length, V gene, J gene, D gene, clone size, CDR3 protein, CDR3 DNA. A D gene is named only where the DNA matches it firmly. Only some rows state a clone size, as once, few, many or a class for expanded clones.

cdr3_length: 18
v_call: TRBV4-3
j_call: TRBJ2-3
d_call: NA
clone_size: NA
cdr3_aa: CASSQALGLGPPTDTQYF
cdr3_nt: TGCGCCAGCAGCCAAGCGCTAGGGTTGGGGCCCCCCACAGATACGCAGTATTTT

cdr3_length: 14
v_call: TRBV5-8
j_call: TRBJ1-2
d_call: NA
clone_size: NA
cdr3_aa: CASSFPGRNYGYTF
cdr3_nt: TGTGCCAGCAGCTTCCCAGGGCGTAACTATGGCTACACCTTC

cdr3_length: 17
v_call: TRBV2
j_call: TRBJ2-3
d_call: TRBD1
clone_size: NA
cdr3_aa: CASSPPPGTGPRDTQYF
cdr3_nt: TGTGCCAGCAGTCCCCCCCCCGGGACAGGGCCGCGGGATACGCAGTATTTT

cdr3_length: 15
v_call: TRBV6-5
j_call: TRBJ1-4
d_call: NA
clone_size: few
cdr3_aa: CASSNPAVSEEKLFF
cdr3_nt: TGTGCCAGCAGCAACCCGGCCGTGTCGGAGGAAAAACTGTTTTTT

cdr3_length: 15
v_call: TRBV13
j_call: TRBJ2-7
d_call: NA
clone_size: NA
cdr3_aa: CASSLTAVLSYEQYF
cdr3_nt: TGTGCCAGCAGCCTCACGGCGGTACTATCCTACGAGCAGTACTTC

cdr3_length: 15
v_call: TRBV9
j_call: TRBJ2-1
d_call: TRBD2
clone_size: NA
cdr3_aa: CASNIAGGPGNEQFF
cdr3_nt: TGTGCCAGCAACATCGCGGGGGGGCCGGGCAATGAGCAGTTCTTC

cdr3_length: 15
v_call: TRBV10-3
j_call: TRBJ1-1
d_call: NA
clone_size: NA
cdr3_aa: CAISVSGGKNTEAFF
cdr3_nt: TGTGCCATCAGTGTGTCGGGGGGGAAGAACACTGAAGCTTTCTTT

cdr3_length: 14
v_call: TRBV30
j_call: TRBJ1-1
d_call: NA
clone_size: NA
cdr3_aa: CAWSVGRRRTEAFF
cdr3_nt: TGTGCCTGGAGTGTTGGACGCCGGAGGACTGAAGCTTTCTTT

cdr3_length: 16
v_call: TRBV6-1
j_call: TRBJ2-7
d_call: NA
clone_size: NA
cdr3_aa: CASSEALGINGYEQYF
cdr3_nt: TGTGCCAGCAGTGAAGCGCTTGGCATAAATGGCTACGAGCAGTACTTC

cdr3_length: 16
v_call: TRBV4-3
j_call: TRBJ1-3
d_call: NA
clone_size: NA
cdr3_aa: CASSQEGVPSGNTIYF
cdr3_nt: TGCGCCAGCAGCCAAGAGGGAGTCCCCTCTGGAAACACCATATATTTT

cdr3_length: 12
v_call: TRBV21-1
j_call: TRBJ1-3
d_call: NA
clone_size: few
cdr3_aa: CARRTGGRTIYF
cdr3_nt: TGTGCCAGGAGGACAGGGGGACGCACCATATATTTT

cdr3_length: 12
v_call: TRBV19
j_call: TRBJ2-5
d_call: TRBD1
clone_size: few
cdr3_aa: CASKTGGETQYF
cdr3_nt: TGTGCCAGCAAGACAGGGGGCGAGACCCAGTACTTC

cdr3_length: 14
v_call: TRBV2
j_call: TRBJ2-2
d_call: NA
clone_size: NA
cdr3_aa: CASNGVGGTGELFF
cdr3_nt: TGTGCCAGCAATGGTGTCGGAGGCACCGGGGAGCTGTTTTTT

cdr3_length: 18
v_call: TRBV4-1
j_call: TRBJ1-6
d_call: NA
clone_size: NA
cdr3_aa: CASSPQGKQSSYNSPLHF
cdr3_nt: TGCGCCAGCAGCCCGCAGGGGAAACAGAGCTCCTATAATTCACCCCTCCACTTT

cdr3_length: 14
v_call: TRBV15
j_call: TRBJ2-2
d_call: NA
clone_size: NA
cdr3_aa: CATSRAGLAGELFF
cdr3_nt: TGTGCCACCAGCAGAGCCGGACTCGCCGGGGAGCTGTTTTTT

cdr3_length: 13
v_call: TRBV4-2
j_call: TRBJ1-4
d_call: NA
clone_size: NA
cdr3_aa: CASSQDGAEKLFF
cdr3_nt: TGTGCCAGCAGCCAAGATGGGGCGGAGAAACTGTTTTTT

cdr3_length: 16
v_call: TRBV4-2
j_call: TRBJ1-2
d_call: TRBD1
clone_size: NA
cdr3_aa: CASSQLAGGGNYGYTF
cdr3_nt: TGTGCCAGCAGCCAACTCGCAGGAGGGGGCAACTATGGCTACACCTTC

cdr3_length: 13
v_call: TRBV30
j_call: TRBJ1-1
d_call: NA
clone_size: few
cdr3_aa: CAWSRGLNTEAFF
cdr3_nt: TGTGCCTGGAGCCGAGGTTTGAACACTGAAGCTTTCTTT

cdr3_length: 15
v_call: TRBV5-1
j_call: TRBJ1-5
d_call: NA
clone_size: NA
cdr3_aa: CASSPVGGSNQPQHF
cdr3_nt: TGCGCCAGCAGCCCGGTAGGGGGTAGCAATCAGCCCCAGCATTTT

cdr3_length: 15
v_call: TRBV4-2
j_call: TRBJ2-3
d_call: TRBD2
clone_size: NA
cdr3_aa: CASSQETGGTDTQYF
cdr3_nt: TGTGCCAGCAGCCAAGAGACGGGGGGGACAGATACGCAGTATTTT

cdr3_length: 16
v_call: TRBV25-1
j_call: TRBJ1-1
d_call: TRBD1
clone_size: NA
cdr3_aa: CASSEWLDRGRTEAFF
cdr3_nt: TGTGCCAGCAGTGAATGGTTGGACAGGGGGCGTACTGAAGCTTTCTTT

cdr3_length: 17
v_call: TRBV4-1
j_call: TRBJ1-2
d_call: TRBD1
clone_size: NA
cdr3_aa: CASSQGYDRELNYGYTF
cdr3_nt: TGCGCCAGCAGCCAAGGGTACGACAGGGAATTGAACTATGGCTACACCTTC

cdr3_length: 17
v_call: TRBV19
j_call: TRBJ2-3
d_call: TRBD2
clone_size: NA
cdr3_aa: CASSIGERGSSTDTQYF
cdr3_nt: TGTGCCAGTAGTATAGGGGAGCGGGGATCTAGCACAGATACGCAGTATTTT

cdr3_length: 16
v_call: TRBV23-1
j_call: TRBJ2-7
d_call: NA
clone_size: once
cdr3_aa: CASSHSRTGGVCEQYF
cdr3_nt: TGCGCCAGCAGTCATTCTAGGACAGGAGGGGTTTGCGAGCAGTACTTC

cdr3_length: 14
v_call: TRBV5-1
j_call: TRBJ2-7
d_call: NA
clone_size: NA
cdr3_aa: CASSLPTESYEQYF
cdr3_nt: TGCGCCAGCAGCCTGCCGACGGAGAGCTACGAGCAGTACTTC

cdr3_length: 14
v_call: TRBV19
j_call: TRBJ1-1
d_call: NA
clone_size: NA
cdr3_aa: CASSIGIKNTEAFF
cdr3_nt: TGTGCCAGTAGCATCGGTATCAAGAACACTGAAGCTTTCTTT

cdr3_length: 15
v_call: TRBV7-2
j_call: TRBJ2-7
d_call: TRBD1
clone_size: few
cdr3_aa: CASSFFRTGASEQYF
cdr3_nt: TGTGCCAGCAGCTTTTTTCGGACAGGAGCTTCCGAGCAGTACTTC

cdr3_length: 15
v_call: TRBV2
j_call: TRBJ1-1
d_call: TRBD1
clone_size: NA
cdr3_aa: CASSESRGIYTEAFF
cdr3_nt: TGTGCCAGCAGTGAGTCCAGGGGGATTTACACTGAAGCTTTCTTT

cdr3_length: 16
v_call: TRBV7-9
j_call: TRBJ2-5
d_call: NA
clone_size: NA
cdr3_aa: CASSLGAGFEQETQYF
cdr3_nt: TGTGCCAGCAGCTTAGGGGCAGGGTTTGAACAAGAGACCCAGTACTTC

cdr3_length: 12
v_call: TRBV11-1
j_call: TRBJ1-1
d_call: TRBD1
clone_size: few
cdr3_aa: CASSTRTGQAFF
cdr3_nt: TGTGCCAGCAGCACCCGGACAGGGCAAGCTTTCTTT

cdr3_length: 14
v_call: TRBV2
j_call: TRBJ1-2
d_call: TRBD1
clone_size: NA
cdr3_aa: CASSVNRGPGDYTF
cdr3_nt: TGTGCCAGCAGTGTAAACAGGGGGCCGGGTGACTACACCTTC

cdr3_length: 16
v_call: TRBV19
j_call: TRBJ2-4
d_call: NA
clone_size: NA
cdr3_aa: CASSPSAGLAKNIQYF
cdr3_nt: TGTGCCAGTAGCCCTTCGGCAGGGCTAGCCAAAAACATTCAGTACTTC

cdr3_length: 14
v_call: TRBV12-5
j_call: TRBJ2-7
d_call: NA
clone_size: NA
cdr3_aa: CASGLVRGSPKMTF
cdr3_nt: TGTGCTAGTGGTTTGGTACGGGGAAGCCCGAAAATGACTTTC